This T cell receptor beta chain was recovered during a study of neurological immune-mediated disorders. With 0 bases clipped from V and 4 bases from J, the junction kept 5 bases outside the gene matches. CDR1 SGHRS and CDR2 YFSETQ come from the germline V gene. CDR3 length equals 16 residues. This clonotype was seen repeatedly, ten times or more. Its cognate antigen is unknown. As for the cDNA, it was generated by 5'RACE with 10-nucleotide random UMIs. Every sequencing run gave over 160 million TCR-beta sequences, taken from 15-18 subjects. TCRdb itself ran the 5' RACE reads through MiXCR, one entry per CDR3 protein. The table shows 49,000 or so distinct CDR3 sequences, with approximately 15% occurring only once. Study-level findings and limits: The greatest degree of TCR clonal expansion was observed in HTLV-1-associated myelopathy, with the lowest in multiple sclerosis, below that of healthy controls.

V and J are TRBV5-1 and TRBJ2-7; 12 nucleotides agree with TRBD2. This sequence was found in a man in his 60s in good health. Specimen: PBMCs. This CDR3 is CASSLGLAGEKYEQYF. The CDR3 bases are TGCGCCAGCAGCTTGGGACTAGCGGGAGAAAAGTACGAGCAGTACTTC.